This T cell receptor beta chain comes out of a study of blood T cell repertoires in COVID-19. Study overall: From T cells, B-cell-depleted T cells, or PBMCs came the material, which was cDNA or gDNA.

This clone was picked up one time. Authors' methods: Reference gene primers were amplified, and this amplification served to estimate nucleated cell counts. Sequenced by immunoSEQ multiplex PCR; TCRdb stores in-frame clones only, minus some. V and J calls and clone size follow that table, whereas D and trimming were derived from the DNA. The data contain some 120,000 clones, roughly 81% of them singletons. The germline V gene has CDR1 MGHRA and CDR2 YSYEKL. This CDR3 is built from 15 residues. Trimming took 3 bases from V and 1 from J, leaving 13 bases between them. The rearrangement links TRBV4-1 to TRBJ2-7; D perhaps matches TRBD1 (6 bases). This clonotype originated in a human donor in a cohort sampled during active COVID-19. What was sequenced was peripheral blood. CDR3 sequence (DNA): TGCGCCAGCAGCCAGAGCCGGGACATTTCCTACGAGCAGTACTTC. It yields the protein CASSQSRDISYEQYF.